These T cell receptor beta chains were read from a single sample in a study of CD8 T cells in Susac syndrome. Each CDR3 protein is one row after TCRdb ran MiXCR on the immunoSEQ multiplex PCR reads. The sample records 50,000 to 60,000 distinct CDR3 sequences, just over 90% being singletons. The sample was CD8+ T cells from PBMCs. The receptor source for this set is a human donor in good health. The CDR3 runs from the conserved cysteine through the conserved F or W. A D gene is named only where the DNA matches it firmly. A row's size may be missing; if present it is once, few, many or a size class.

clone_size: .; j_call: TRBJ2-7; d_call: .; v_call: TRBV7-9; cdr3_aa: CASSSPGNPYEQYF; cdr3_nt: TGTGCCAGCAGCTCCCCGGGTAACCCCTACGAGCAGTACTTC
clone_size: .; j_call: TRBJ2-7; d_call: .; v_call: TRBV29-1; cdr3_aa: CSVEGRNYEQYF; cdr3_nt: TGCAGCGTTGAAGGCAGAAACTACGAGCAGTACTTC
clone_size: .; j_call: TRBJ2-7; d_call: .; v_call: TRBV28; cdr3_aa: CASSPWTVSYEQYF; cdr3_nt: TGTGCCAGCAGTCCGTGGACCGTCTCCTACGAGCAGTACTTC
clone_size: .; j_call: TRBJ1-1; d_call: .; v_call: TRBV4-1; cdr3_aa: CASSRRDLWNTEAFF; cdr3_nt: TGCGCCAGCAGCCGCCGGGACCTATGGAACACTGAAGCTTTCTTT
clone_size: .; j_call: TRBJ2-7; d_call: TRBD2; v_call: TRBV27; cdr3_aa: CASTYSGGAYEQYF; cdr3_nt: TGTGCCAGCACCTATAGCGGGGGGGCCTACGAGCAGTACTTC
clone_size: .; j_call: TRBJ2-1; d_call: TRBD2; v_call: TRBV20-1; cdr3_aa: CSASREDSYNEQFF; cdr3_nt: TGCAGTGCTAGTCGGGAGGACTCCTACAATGAGCAGTTCTTC
clone_size: .; j_call: TRBJ2-5; d_call: .; v_call: TRBV12-3/TRBV12-4; cdr3_aa: CASSFGETQYF; cdr3_nt: TGTGCCAGCAGTTTCGGGGAGACCCAGTACTTC
clone_size: .; j_call: TRBJ1-6; d_call: .; v_call: TRBV10-3; cdr3_aa: CAISESAGNSPLHF; cdr3_nt: TGTGCCATCAGTGAGTCGGCAGGGAATTCACCCCTCCACTTT
clone_size: .; j_call: TRBJ2-2; d_call: .; v_call: TRBV12-3/TRBV12-4; cdr3_aa: CASTGPGELFF; cdr3_nt: TGTGCCAGCACGGGGCCCGGGGAGCTGTTTTTT
clone_size: .; j_call: TRBJ1-5; d_call: TRBD1; v_call: TRBV7-2; cdr3_aa: CASSLGAGGYDSNQPQHF; cdr3_nt: TGTGCCAGCAGCTTAGGTGCAGGGGGGTACGATAGCAATCAGCCCCAGCATTTT
clone_size: .; j_call: TRBJ2-5; d_call: .; v_call: TRBV6-1; cdr3_aa: CASSQQAQETQYF; cdr3_nt: TGTGCCAGCAGTCAGCAAGCACAAGAGACCCAGTACTTC
clone_size: .; j_call: TRBJ1-2; d_call: TRBD1; v_call: TRBV20-1; cdr3_aa: CSARDRAGGNYGYTF; cdr3_nt: TGCAGTGCTAGAGATAGGGCAGGGGGAAACTATGGCTACACCTTC
clone_size: .; j_call: TRBJ2-2; d_call: TRBD2; v_call: TRBV29-1; cdr3_aa: CSVRGLAGWNTGELFF; cdr3_nt: TGCAGCGTAAGGGGACTAGCGGGGTGGAACACCGGGGAGCTGTTTTTT
clone_size: .; j_call: TRBJ2-5; d_call: TRBD1; v_call: TRBV27; cdr3_aa: CASSAPGQGIETQYF; cdr3_nt: TGTGCCAGCAGTGCACCGGGACAGGGGATAGAGACCCAGTACTTC
clone_size: .; j_call: TRBJ2-7; d_call: TRBD1; v_call: TRBV18; cdr3_aa: CASSPNDRDAHEQYF; cdr3_nt: TGTGCCAGCTCACCGAATGACAGGGACGCCCACGAGCAGTACTTC
clone_size: .; j_call: TRBJ1-5; d_call: TRBD1; v_call: TRBV27; cdr3_aa: CASRTGTGDDQPQHF; cdr3_nt: TGTGCCAGCAGGACCGGGACAGGGGACGATCAGCCCCAGCATTTT
clone_size: .; j_call: TRBJ1-2; d_call: .; v_call: TRBV7-9; cdr3_aa: CASSLADRSYGYTF; cdr3_nt: TGTGCCAGCAGCTTAGCCGACAGGTCCTATGGCTACACCTTC
clone_size: .; j_call: TRBJ2-1; d_call: .; v_call: TRBV7-9; cdr3_aa: CASSLGKDNEQFF; cdr3_nt: TGTGCCAGCAGCTTAGGAAAAGACAATGAGCAGTTCTTC
clone_size: .; j_call: TRBJ1-6; d_call: .; v_call: TRBV19; cdr3_aa: CATLDGGSYNSPLHF; cdr3_nt: TGTGCCACTCTGGACGGAGGCTCCTATAATTCACCCCTCCACTTT
clone_size: .; j_call: TRBJ2-2; d_call: .; v_call: TRBV14; cdr3_aa: CASTAPVGGPDTGELFF; cdr3_nt: TGTGCCAGCACCGCTCCAGTCGGGGGGCCTGACACCGGGGAGCTGTTTTTT
clone_size: .; j_call: TRBJ2-1; d_call: TRBD1; v_call: TRBV12-3/TRBV12-4; cdr3_aa: CASSLRTGIFDEQFF; cdr3_nt: TGTGCCAGCAGTTTAAGGACAGGGATTTTCGATGAGCAGTTCTTC
clone_size: .; j_call: TRBJ2-7; d_call: TRBD1; v_call: TRBV27; cdr3_aa: CASSSGTDLGEQYF; cdr3_nt: TGTGCCAGCAGTTCCGGGACAGATCTGGGCGAGCAGTACTTC
clone_size: few; j_call: TRBJ2-3; d_call: .; v_call: TRBV12-3/TRBV12-4; cdr3_aa: CASSWGTDTQYF; cdr3_nt: TGTGCCAGCAGTTGGGGCACAGATACGCAGTATTTT
clone_size: .; j_call: TRBJ2-3; d_call: TRBD2; v_call: TRBV5-1; cdr3_aa: CASRSGLAGETDTQYF; cdr3_nt: TGCGCCAGCAGAAGTGGACTAGCGGGGGAGACAGATACGCAGTATTTT
clone_size: .; j_call: TRBJ1-2; d_call: .; v_call: TRBV3-1; cdr3_aa: CASSRRDPGWDGYTF; cdr3_nt: TGTGCCAGCAGCCGCCGGGACCCCGGTTGGGACGGCTACACCTTC
clone_size: once; j_call: TRBJ2-1; d_call: .; v_call: TRBV7-9; cdr3_aa: CASSLEAWRQFF; cdr3_nt: TGTGCCAGCAGCTTAGAGGCTTGGAGGCAGTTCTTC
clone_size: .; j_call: TRBJ2-7; d_call: TRBD2; v_call: TRBV20-1; cdr3_aa: CSARDLGGFNEQYF; cdr3_nt: TGCAGTGCTAGAGATCTGGGAGGGTTCAACGAGCAGTACTTC